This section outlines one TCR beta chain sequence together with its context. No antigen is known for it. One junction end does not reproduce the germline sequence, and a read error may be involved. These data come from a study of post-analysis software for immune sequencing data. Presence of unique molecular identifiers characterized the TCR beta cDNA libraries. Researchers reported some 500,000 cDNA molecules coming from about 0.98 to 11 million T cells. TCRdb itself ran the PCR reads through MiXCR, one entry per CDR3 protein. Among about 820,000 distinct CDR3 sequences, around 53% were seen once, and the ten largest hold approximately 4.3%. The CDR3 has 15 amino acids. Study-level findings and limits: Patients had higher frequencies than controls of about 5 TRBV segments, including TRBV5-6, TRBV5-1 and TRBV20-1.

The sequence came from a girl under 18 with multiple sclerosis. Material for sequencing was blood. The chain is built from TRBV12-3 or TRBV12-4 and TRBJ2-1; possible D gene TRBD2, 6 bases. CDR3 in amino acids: CASSFAGSTYNGQFF. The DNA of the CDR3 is TGTGCCAGCAGTTTCGCCGGGAGCACCTACAATGGGCAGTTCTTC.